This TCR beta chain was identified in a study of T-cell reconstitution after alpha-beta-depleted transplantation in children. Findings and limits, study-wide: At day 60, the high TCRbeta diversity found in some patients originated from recipient T cells and thymic progenitors that had survived. About two months after transplant, alpha-beta T cells reportedly came from several hundred expanded graft clones. Newly generated T cells supplied most T-cell counts and diversity one year post-transplant.

V dropped 2 bases and J dropped 2 bases, with 15 bases sitting between them. This CDR3 is built from 16 residues. Germline V CDR1 and CDR2: MNHEY, SMNVEV (reference sequence). The sample holds a few counts of this clonotype. No antigen is known for it. The TCRbeta library was prepared with unique molecular identifiers. TCRdb independently ran MiXCR on the PCR reads; one entry per CDR3 protein. The sample holds about 160,000 distinct CDR3 sequences, around 10% seen once. The material sequenced was PBMCs, taken before TCRalphabeta/CD19-depleted stem cell transplant. The sequence was obtained from a boy aged 2-9 years with acute myeloid leukemia, due to receive a stem cell transplant. The genes are TRBV27 and TRBJ1-2, with a weak D call TRBD1 (6 bases). CDR3 in amino acids: CASSLTFGTRNYGYTF. The DNA of the CDR3 is TGTGCCAGCAGTTTAACTTTCGGGACACGCAACTATGGCTACACCTTC.